The source of this T cell receptor (beta chain) is a study of OX40 agonist ivuxolimab in advanced cancers. Background on the study: Of mixed ages from roughly 23 to 80 and averaging approximately 60 years, the group was more than 65% male. Past anti-PD-1, anti-PD-L1 or anti-CTLA-4 therapy was accepted, and approximately 37% had received some.

Method: immunoSEQ multiplex PCR; TCRdb's copy keeps in-frame clones and lacks some. The data show some 33,000 clones, more than 75% seen once. It was autoimmune disease history or systemic immunosuppression that excluded patients. CDR1 and CDR2 (germline): KGHSY, FQNENV. V lost 3 bases to trimming and J lost 4 bases, with 12 bases between them. The CDR3 covers 14 residues. Findings of the study overall: Averaging showed that CD8+ T cells had more expanded clones than CD4+ did.

This clone was seen only a few times. Its antigen is unknown. This TCR was recovered from an adult with an advanced solid tumor such as melanoma, head and neck, liver or kidney cancer. The sample consisted of CD4+ or CD8+ T cells sorted from blood, taken in a trial of the OX40 agonist ivuxolimab. The gene calls are TRBV16 and TRBJ2-5, with D possibly called TRBD1 or TRBD2 (5 bases each). CDR3 loop: CASSHRDRGETQYF. The CDR3 coding sequence is TGTGCCAGCAGCCATAGGGACCGTGGAGAGACCCAGTACTTC.